This TCR beta chain was sequenced in a study of T cell repertoires in cytomegalovirus infection. Whole-study context: Recently identified HLA-C-restricted and well-studied HLA-B-restricted CMV epitopes were used. CMV infection and matching HLA type were both indicated by public TCR beta signatures.

MiXCR, run by TCRdb on the reads, gives a single entry per CDR3 protein. The sample yields some 700,000 distinct CDR3 sequences, 30% to 35% seen once. There are a few counts of this clonotype. The antigen remains unidentified. V lost 8 bases to trimming and J lost 7 bases, with 12 bases between them. Germline V gene data show CDR1 as MNHNS and CDR2 as SASEGT. The CDR3 consists of 12 residues. General observations from the study: Dominating the ex vivo response were HLA-C-restricted CMV-specific TCR beta clonotypes. Individuals carrying CMV plus the relevant HLA were identified by cumulative frequency of public TCR beta families.

This sequence was found in a human donor in good health (CMV status not recorded). Some clones in this sample may be carry-over from other donors' samples. This chain joins TRBV6-1 and TRBJ2-1, with D hard to call. Source: cultured PBMCs, taken from culture after CMV antigen stimulation. CDR3: CASRKDWNEQFF. DNA for the CDR3: TGTGCCAGCCGGAAGGATTGGAATGAGCAGTTCTTC.